The rows below give T cell receptor beta chains drawn from one sample of a study of blood T cells in healthy people across ages. Via MiXCR, TCRdb re-called the 5' RACE reads, giving one row per CDR3 protein. The data hold 600,000 or so distinct CDR3 sequences, with around 48% observed a single time. The sequencing sample was made of blood. These receptor sequences come from a man of 80 years or more in good health. CDR3s include the opening cysteine and the closing phenylalanine or tryptophan. Each record gives: D gene, J gene, clone size, V gene, CDR3 protein, CDR3 DNA. A D gene is named only where the DNA matches it firmly. Some rows have no size entry. The others give once, few or many, or a class for an expanded clone.

NA | TRBJ1-1 | many | TRBV6-6 | CASSYSGREVAFF | TGTGCCAGCAGTTACAGCGGCAGGGAGGTAGCTTTCTTT
NA | TRBJ2-7 | many | TRBV3-1 | CASSKGYEQYF | TGTGCCAGCAGCAAAGGCTACGAGCAGTACTTC
NA | TRBJ1-5 | NA | TRBV12-3/TRBV12-4 | CASSAGTPQHF | TGCGCCAGCAGTGCCGGGACTCCCCAGCATTTT
NA | TRBJ1-4 | few | TRBV3-1 | CASSQRQDGEKLFF | TGTGCCAGCAGCCAAAGACAGGACGGGGAAAAACTGTTTTTT
NA | TRBJ2-5 | NA | TRBV20-1 | CSARALLGLSPIGGETQYF | TGCAGTGCTAGAGCATTATTAGGGCTTAGTCCCATCGGGGGCGAGACCCAGTACTTC
TRBD1 | TRBJ1-2 | few | TRBV7-6 | CASSQDRGSGVYGYTF | TGTGCCAGCAGCCAGGACAGGGGGAGTGGTGTCTATGGCTACACCTTC
NA | TRBJ2-3 | few | TRBV4-1 | CASSQVDFTTDTQYF | TGCGCCAGCAGCCAAGTGGACTTTACCACAGATACGCAGTATTTT
TRBD1 | TRBJ2-1 | few | TRBV29-1 | CSVRTGFAYNEQFF | TGCAGCGTGAGGACAGGCTTCGCCTACAATGAGCAGTTCTTC
NA | TRBJ2-1 | NA | TRBV5-1 | CASSLEVVYNEQFF | TGCGCCAGCAGCCTCGAAGTGGTATACAATGAGCAGTTCTTC
NA | TRBJ1-1 | NA | TRBV2 | CASSGRGGINTEAFF | TGTGCCAGCAGCGGTCGGGGAGGGATTAACACTGAAGCTTTCTTT
NA | TRBJ2-3 | NA | TRBV7-2 | CASSAGLPTDTQYF | TGTGCCAGCAGCGCGGGACTCCCGACAGATACGCAGTATTTT
NA | TRBJ2-1 | NA | TRBV11-2 | CASSLWGSSNEQFF | TGTGCCAGCAGCCTTTGGGGTTCGAGCAATGAGCAGTTCTTC
NA | TRBJ2-7 | few | TRBV20-1 | CSARLVQYEQYF | TGCAGTGCTAGATTAGTCCAATACGAGCAGTACTTC
TRBD1 | TRBJ1-1 | once | TRBV7-2 | CASSPDRGRLAFF | TGTGCCAGCAGCCCGGACAGGGGCAGGCTAGCTTTCTTT
NA | TRBJ1-4 | NA | TRBV4-3 | CASSLRGRREKLFF | TGCGCCAGCAGCCTTCGTGGAAGAAGGGAAAAACTGTTTTTT
TRBD2 | TRBJ2-1 | NA | TRBV6-2/TRBV6-3 | CASSRTRTSGPGEQFF | TGTGCCAGCAGCCGAACTAGGACTAGCGGGCCTGGTGAGCAGTTCTTC
TRBD1 | TRBJ1-6 | NA | TRBV6-6 | CASSPSLQGGSPLHF | TGTGCCAGCAGTCCAAGTCTACAGGGGGGTTCACCCCTCCACTTT
TRBD1 | TRBJ2-7 | NA | TRBV20-1 | CSSQGGTGFSEQYF | TGCAGTAGCCAGGGGGGGACAGGGTTTAGCGAGCAGTACTTC
TRBD2 | TRBJ2-1 | NA | TRBV6-5 | CASSYRPGQGTSGSIHGQFF | TGTGCCAGCAGTTACAGACCGGGACAGGGGACTAGCGGGAGTATCCATGGGCAGTTCTTC
NA | TRBJ2-7 | NA | TRBV21-1 | CACSKPGGEQYF | TGTGCCTGCAGCAAACCAGGTGGCGAGCAGTACTTC
NA | TRBJ2-3 | many | TRBV6-6 | CASSYRGTGGADTQYF | TGTGCCAGCAGTTACAGGGGTACAGGGGGGGCGGATACGCAGTATTTT
NA | TRBJ2-7 | few | TRBV7-2 | CASSLAPATSYEQYF | TGTGCCAGCAGCTTAGCGCCTGCCACCTCCTACGAGCAGTACTTC
NA | TRBJ2-1 | NA | TRBV7-2 | CASTYPGTRWSEQFF | TGTGCCAGCACTTACCCGGGAACGAGATGGAGTGAGCAGTTCTTC
NA | TRBJ1-1 | NA | TRBV20-1 | CSAPNPRETEAFF | TGCAGTGCGCCGAACCCGCGGGAAACTGAAGCTTTCTTT
TRBD1 | TRBJ1-5 | NA | TRBV7-2 | CASSLVRGQIQPQHF | TGTGCCAGCAGCTTAGTCAGGGGGCAAATTCAGCCCCAGCATTTT
NA | TRBJ1-2 | many | TRBV6-6 | CASGLSQGTPAGGYTF | TGTGCCAGCGGACTATCCCAAGGGACGCCCGCCGGTGGCTACACCTTC
TRBD2 | TRBJ2-5 | once | TRBV20-1 | CSLTGGPSNEQYF | TGCAGCTTAACGGGGGGGCCTTCCAATGAGCAGTACTTC
TRBD2 | TRBJ2-7 | NA | TRBV28 | CASRSSGKNPYEQYF | TGTGCCAGCAGATCAAGCGGGAAGAATCCTTACGAGCAGTACTTC
NA | TRBJ2-3 | NA | TRBV7-9 | CASSTPAGVTVTQYF | TGTGCCAGCAGCACCCCGGCAGGAGTCACAGTTACGCAGTATTTT
NA | TRBJ2-5 | NA | TRBV12-3/TRBV12-4 | CASSLERGTQYF | TGTGCCAGCAGTTTAGAGAGGGGGACCCAGTACTTC
NA | TRBJ2-5 | NA | TRBV7-2 | CASSFLPMASAETQYF | TGTGCCAGCAGCTTCCTTCCTATGGCCTCAGCGGAGACCCAGTACTTC
NA | TRBJ2-7 | many | TRBV6-5 | CASKRSGSYEQYF | TGTGCCAGCAAAAGGTCCGGCTCCTACGAGCAGTACTTC
NA | TRBJ1-1 | NA | TRBV29-1 | CSVDGQGIEAFF | TGCAGCGTTGACGGCCAGGGTATTGAAGCTTTCTTT
NA | TRBJ2-3 | few | TRBV5-5 | CASSFRGGNTDTQYF | TGTGCCAGCAGCTTCCGTGGGGGCAACACAGATACGCAGTATTTT
NA | TRBJ2-7 | NA | TRBV4-2 | CASSLEPGNEQYF | TGTGCCAGCAGTCTCGAGCCGGGGAACGAGCAGTACTTC
NA | TRBJ2-3 | NA | TRBV25-1 | CASSDRDRLGTDTQYF | TGTGCCAGCAGTGATCGAGACAGGTTGGGCACAGATACGCAGTATTTT
TRBD2 | TRBJ2-3 | NA | TRBV7-2 | CASGKAGGGTDTQYF | TGTGCCAGCGGAAAAGCGGGGGGAGGCACAGATACGCAGTATTTT
NA | TRBJ1-4 | NA | TRBV27 | CASSPHRETKEKLFF | TGTGCCAGCAGTCCTCACAGGGAAACTAAGGAAAAACTGTTTTTT